Below are 20 T cell receptor beta chains sequenced from a single sample in a study of cytomegalovirus exposure and HLA in healthy donors. TCRdb's table, derived via immunoSEQ multiplex PCR, lists solely in-frame clones and lacks some. Found here are approximately 200,000 clones, about 90% of them singletons; the top ten hold around 1%. The sample consisted of PBMCs. The receptors were sampled from a woman between 18 and 29 years old in good health and CMV-seronegative.

The chain recombines TRBV5-1 with TRBJ1-1, with D perhaps matching TRBD1 (5 bases). CDR3 size: 15 residues. The germline CDR1 and CDR2 sequences are SGHRS and YFSETQ. The V end was cut by 4 bases, the J end by 3 bases, with 16 bases between. This CDR3 is CASSITGGWDTEAFF. DNA for the CDR3: TGCGCCAGCAGCATCACAGGCGGTTGGGACACTGAAGCTTTCTTT.

This clone turned up a few times. The chain recombines TRBV25-1 with TRBJ2-7, with a tentative D call TRBD1 (5 bases). CDR1 and CDR2 (germline): MGHDK, SYGVNS. V lost 6 bases to trimming and J lost 2 bases, with 11 bases between them. CDR3 size: 13 residues. The CDR3 DNA sequence: TGTGCCAGCAGCAATACAGGAACCTACGAGCAGTACTTC. Its translation: CASSNTGTYEQYF.

The V gene is TRBV12-2, the J gene TRBJ1-5. TRBV12-2 is tagged as a pseudogene. This CDR3 region has 20 residues. As DNA, the CDR3 is TGTGCAAGTCGCTTAGCGTTAATACCGGGGGAATCAGCTTCCAATCAGCCCCAGCATTTT. This encodes CASRLALIPGESASNQPQHF.

The chain is built from TRBV27 and TRBJ1-2; D unclear. This CDR3 comprises 15 residues. V was clipped by 8 bases and J by 5 bases, with 21 bases between them. CDR1 MNHEY and CDR2 SMNVEV come from the germline V gene (reference sequence). CDR3 bases: TGTGCCAGCCACCCCCTCTTGGGCCCCGGATATGGCTACACCTTC. Amino acid sequence: CASHPLLGPGYGYTF.

V and J are TRBV5-1 and TRBJ2-3, with D possibly being TRBD2 (6 bases). The CDR3 spans 14 residues. Germline CDR1 reads SGHRS; CDR2 reads YFSETQ. Trimming stripped 1 base from V and 1 base from J, with 7 bases between. The CDR3 region has the DNA TGCGCCAGCAGCTTGAGACTAGGCACAGATACGCAGTATTTT. Translating gives CASSLRLGTDTQYF.

This chain joins TRBV5-1 and TRBJ2-3; TRBD2 is a possible D gene (6 bases). Trimming took 0 bases from V and 1 from J, leaving 15 bases between them. This CDR3 is 17 amino acids long. The germline gives CDR1 SGHRS, CDR2 YFSETQ. Here the CDR3 reads CASSLGLGGIGTDTQYF. The CDR3 nucleotides are TGCGCCAGCAGCTTGGGATTAGGCGGGATCGGCACAGATACGCAGTATTTT.

The rearrangement joins TRBV30 to TRBJ1-1; D might be TRBD1 (6 bases). The ends were cut back, 3 bases at V and 1 base at J, with 21 bases in the middle. The CDR3 runs to 17 residues. In germline, CDR1 is GTSNPN, CDR2 SVGIG (reference sequence). CDR3 DNA: TGTGCCTGGAGGGGCCTGGACAGAAAAAATGGGAACACTGAAGCTTTCTTT. Translated: CAWRGLDRKNGNTEAFF.

The count of this clone is one. This probably arose from a read error, given a far larger clone one base away. The chain is built from TRBV28 and TRBJ2-3, with a weak D call TRBD2 (5 bases). V was clipped by 5 bases and J by 0 bases, with 6 bases between them. Per germline, CDR1 MDHEN and CDR2 SYDVKM. The CDR3 sequence is 13 residues long. DNA for the CDR3: TGTGCCAGCAGTAGCGGTAGCACAGATACGCAGTATTTT. It encodes CASSSGSTDTQYF.

The chain couples TRBV2 to TRBJ2-1, with 7 bases fitting TRBD2. Germline assignment: CDR1 SNHLY and CDR2 FYNNEI. The CDR3 loop spans 13 amino acids. CDR3 protein: CGKRDSPSNEQFF. Here the CDR3 DNA reads TGTGGCAAGCGGGACTCTCCTTCCAATGAGCAGTTCTTC.

This chain uses TRBV10-2 with TRBJ2-7, with 11 bases aligning to TRBD2. With V trimmed by 5 bases and J by 4 bases, 4 bases remained unmatched. Germline CDR1 WSHSY, CDR2 SAAADI. CDR3 length: 14 amino acids. The CDR3 sequence: CASSTSGRVYEQYF. CDR3 nucleotides: TGCGCCAGCAGTACTAGCGGGAGAGTTTACGAGCAGTACTTC.

DNA for the CDR3: TGTGCCAGTAGTATTCGGGACAGGGTCTCTAACTATGGCTACACCTTC. Residues: CASSIRDRVSNYGYTF. V usage is TRBV19 and J usage is TRBJ1-2; 9 bases map to TRBD1. Germline V CDR1 and CDR2: LNHDA, SQIVND (reference sequence). The length of the CDR3 is 16 residues. V shed 3 bases and J 0 bases; nucleotides not matched to a gene: 5.

The rearrangement links TRBV29-1 to TRBJ1-1; tentatively, D is TRBD1 (6 bases). The CDR3 extends over 17 amino acids. V lost 5 bases and J lost 3, with 25 bases in between. CDR1 is SQVTM, CDR2 ANQGSEA, per germline. CDR3 DNA sequence: TGCAGCGTTTCTCAGAAAGTTGGCAGGGGATGGGACACTGAAGCTTTCTTT. Translating it yields CSVSQKVGRGWDTEAFF.

This rearrangement joins TRBV30 to TRBJ1-2; 8 bases agree with TRBD1. CDR1 is GTSNPN and CDR2 is SVGIG in the germline V gene (reference sequence). The trim removed 4 bases at V and 2 bases at J, leaving 6 bases unmatched. This CDR3 has 14 residues. The CDR3 DNA sequence: TGTGCCTGGAACGGGACAGGTCTAAACTATGGCTACACCTTC. Protein: CAWNGTGLNYGYTF. Supplemented by reference TRBV30 and TRBJ1-2, the full variable domain reads SQTIHQWPATLVQPVGSPLSLECTVEGTSNPNLYWYRQAAGRGLQLLFYSVGIGQISSEVPQNLSASRPQDRQFILSSKKLLLSDSGFYLCAWNGTGLNYGYTFGSGTRLTVV.

This clone has more than one count but fewer than ten. The rearrangement uses TRBV11-2 and TRBJ1-5; D is perhaps TRBD1 (6 bases). Germline CDR1 SGHAT, CDR2 FQNNGV. Trimming removed 1 base at V and 0 bases at J, with 10 bases between. The CDR3 consists of 16 residues. CDR3 coding DNA: TGTGCCAGCAGCTTAGTAGGGGGATATAGCAATCAGCCCCAGCATTTT. It encodes CASSLVGGYSNQPQHF. The whole variable domain, remainder taken from reference TRBV11-2 and TRBJ1-5, is EAGVAQSPRYKIIEKRQSVAFWCNPISGHATLYWYQQILGQGPKLLIQFQNNGVVDDSQLPKDRFSAERLKGVDSTLKIQPAKLEDSAVYLCASSLVGGYSNQPQHFGDGTRLSIL.

The gene calls are TRBV27 and TRBJ2-4, with D unresolved. This CDR3 spans 15 amino acids. Germline V gene sequence: CDR1 MNHEY, CDR2 SMNVEV (reference sequence). V was trimmed by 0 bases and J by 1 base, leaving 7 bases between them. The CDR3 sequence: CASSLSREAKNIQYF. The CDR3 DNA follows: TGTGCCAGCAGTTTATCGAGAGAGGCCAAAAACATTCAGTACTTC.

V is TRBV30 and J is TRBJ2-1; TRBD2 agrees at 7 bases. With 5 bases clipped from V and 7 bases from J, the junction kept 8 bases outside the gene matches. CDR1 and CDR2 (germline): GTSNPN, SVGIG (reference sequence). The CDR3 contains 13 residues. In DNA form, the CDR3 reads TGTGCCTGGTCGGGCGGGAGAGGTAATGAGCAGTTCTTC. It yields the protein CAWSGGRGNEQFF.

V and J are TRBV6-1 and TRBJ1-2, with TRBD1 matching over 8 bases. Germline lookup yields CDR1 MNHNS and CDR2 SASEGT. CDR3 length: 13 amino acids. V dropped 3 bases and J dropped 8; count of bases not matched to a gene: 5. The CDR3 region is CASSDRGRGGYTF. In DNA form, the CDR3 reads TGTGCCAGCAGTGACAGGGGGCGAGGAGGCTACACCTTC.

The chain uses TRBV6-1 and TRBJ2-3; 12 bases are a match to TRBD2. The length of the CDR3 is 16 residues. Germline values: CDR1 MNHNS, CDR2 SASEGT. With V trimmed by 4 bases and J by 5 bases, 7 bases remained unmatched. This chain's CDR3 is CASSADRLAGVDTQYF. As DNA, the CDR3 is TGTGCCAGCAGTGCCGACAGACTAGCGGGAGTAGATACGCAGTATTTT.

This clone was seen a few times. Other DNA sequences in the same sample also yield this CDR3. The V and J genes are TRBV5-1 and TRBJ2-7, with D perhaps TRBD1 (6 bases). The length of the CDR3 is 13 residues. Germline values: CDR1 SGHRS, CDR2 YFSETQ. Trimming cost V 4 bases and J 1 base, with 9 bases left between them. The CDR3 sequence: CASSLGQSYEQYF. The CDR3 DNA follows: TGCGCCAGCAGCCTCGGACAGTCCTACGAGCAGTACTTC.

The chain uses TRBV5-1 and TRBJ1-2, with TRBD1 as a possible D gene (5 bases). The CDR3 extends over 13 amino acids. Germline CDR1 is SGHRS and CDR2 is YFSETQ. Trimming shortened V by 3 bases and J by 4 bases, and 10 bases separated the two germline ends. CDR3 nucleotide sequence: TGCGCCAGCAGCTCACAGGTCGGCTATGGCTACACCTTC. Translation: CASSSQVGYGYTF.